The rows below give T cell receptor beta chains drawn from one sample of a study of blood T cell repertoires in COVID-19. The table came from immunoSEQ multiplex PCR; TCRdb's copy has only in-frame clones and leaves some out. The table records about 260,000 clones, approximately 91% of them present only once. Sample: peripheral blood. The origin of the receptors is a person aged 18-29 years with COVID-19, enrolled during active disease. CDR3s include the opening cysteine and the closing phenylalanine or tryptophan. A D gene is named only where the DNA matches it firmly. Expanded clones are given a class, and other clones once, few, many or no size at all.

NA,TRBJ2-1,NA,TRBV6-6,CASSYAGAHEQFF,TGTGCCAGCAGTTACGCTGGGGCGCATGAGCAGTTCTTC
NA,TRBJ2-3,NA,TRBV30,CAWSVGISLTSTDTQYF,TGTGCCTGGAGTGTCGGGATAAGCCTTACTAGCACAGATACGCAGTATTTT
NA,TRBJ1-4,NA,TRBV30,CAWTATIRGEKLFF,TGTGCCTGGACCGCCACTATCCGGGGGGAGAAACTGTTTTTT
NA,TRBJ1-2,TRBD1,TRBV18,CASSPRTGADEGYTF,TGTGCCAGCTCACCACGGACAGGGGCAGACGAAGGCTACACCTTC
NA,TRBJ2-2,NA,TRBV5-8,CASRGQGIIAGELFF,TGTGCCAGCAGGGGGCAGGGGATTATAGCCGGGGAGCTGTTTTTT
NA,TRBJ2-1,TRBD1,TRBV6-2/TRBV6-3,CASSHPGTVQFF,TGTGCCAGCAGTCACCCCGGGACAGTGCAGTTCTTC
NA,TRBJ2-5,NA,TRBV5-1,CASSLSAWAPRAETQYF,TGCGCCAGCAGCTTGTCGGCCTGGGCTCCCCGCGCCGAGACCCAGTACTTC
NA,TRBJ2-5,TRBD2,TRBV11-2,CASSLDAAGGPSRETQYF,TGTGCCAGCAGCTTAGATGCAGCGGGAGGACCCTCTAGAGAGACCCAGTACTTC
NA,TRBJ1-4,TRBD1,TRBV25-1,CASSGVLGQGARDEKLFF,TGTGCCAGCAGTGGCGTCTTGGGACAGGGGGCGAGGGATGAAAAACTGTTTTTT
NA,TRBJ2-7,NA,TRBV7-5,CARSFKTSHEQYF,TGTGCCAGAAGCTTTAAGACTAGTCACGAGCAGTACTTC
NA,TRBJ1-1,NA,TRBV5-1,CASSVTRPPGTEAFF,TGCGCCAGCAGCGTCACGCGGCCACCGGGCACTGAAGCTTTCTTT
NA,TRBJ1-2,NA,TRBV6-5,CATGEGGTNYGYTF,TGTGCCACCGGGGAGGGCGGAACTAACTATGGCTACACCTTC
NA,TRBJ2-7,TRBD2,TRBV29-1,CSVGGLTSVEQYF,TGCAGCGTTGGGGGACTAACTAGCGTCGAGCAGTACTTC
NA,TRBJ2-1,TRBD2,TRBV7-2,CASSLRASGSHEQFF,TGTGCCAGCAGCCTCAGGGCTAGCGGGAGCCATGAGCAGTTCTTC
once,TRBJ2-1,TRBD1,TRBV28,CASSGTGRSYNEQFF,TGTGCCAGCAGTGGGACAGGGAGGTCCTACAATGAGCAGTTCTTC
few,TRBJ2-7,TRBD2,TRBV27,CASRLLAGAGAQYF,TGTGCCAGCAGATTACTAGCGGGAGCAGGTGCGCAGTACTTC
once,TRBJ1-3,NA,TRBV28,CASGGSGNTIYF,TGTGCCAGCGGGGGGTCTGGAAACACCATATATTTT
NA,TRBJ1-2,NA,TRBV3-1/TRBV3-2,CASSLRGVDYGYTF,TGTGCCAGCAGCCTTCGGGGGGTAGACTATGGCTACACCTTC
NA,TRBJ2-1,TRBD2,TRBV27,CASSLGLGINEQFF,TGTGCCAGCAGTTTGGGACTAGGAATTAATGAGCAGTTCTTC
NA,TRBJ2-5,TRBD2,TRBV9,CASSAGGASGQETQYF,TGTGCCAGCAGCGCGGGGGGGGCTAGCGGACAAGAGACCCAGTACTTC
NA,TRBJ1-5,NA,TRBV12-5,CASGLVRGATYSNQPQHF,TGTGCTAGTGGTTTGGTACGGGGGGCAACTTATAGCAATCAGCCCCAGCATTTT
few,TRBJ2-7,TRBD2,TRBV7-2,CASSLARGGTYEQYF,TGTGCCAGCAGCTTAGCTCGCGGGGGAACCTACGAGCAGTACTTC
once,TRBJ1-2,NA,TRBV10-3,CAIRYRVEGANYGYTF,TGTGCCATCAGGTACAGGGTTGAGGGAGCTAACTATGGCTACACCTTC
NA,TRBJ1-5,TRBD1,TRBV6-2/TRBV6-3,CASSNRGGNQPQHF,TGTGCCAGCAGTAACAGGGGCGGCAATCAGCCCCAGCATTTT
NA,TRBJ2-3,NA,TRBV10-3,CAISESGGTDTQYF,TGTGCCATCAGTGAGTCAGGGGGCACAGATACGCAGTATTTT
NA,TRBJ1-1,NA,TRBV23-1,CASGNTEAFF,TGCGCCTCGGGGAACACTGAAGCTTTCTTT
NA,TRBJ1-1,NA,TRBV9,CASSPSGGAEAFF,TGTGCCAGCAGCCCAAGCGGAGGGGCGGAAGCTTTCTTT
NA,TRBJ1-2,NA,TRBV14,CASSQGGGVLGTF,TGTGCCAGCAGCCAGGGGGGTGGCGTGTTGGGCACCTTC
NA,TRBJ1-1,NA,TRBV7-2,CASSRTTSRTEAFF,TGTGCCAGCAGCAGAACGACATCTCGCACTGAAGCTTTCTTT
NA,TRBJ2-4,TRBD2,TRBV2,CASSVAGTAKNIQYF,TGTGCCAGCAGCGTAGCGGGGACGGCCAAAAACATTCAGTACTTC
NA,TRBJ1-4,NA,TRBV6-6,CASSYRGGNEKLFF,TGTGCCAGCAGTTACAGGGGGGGGAATGAAAAACTGTTTTTT
NA,TRBJ1-1,NA,TRBV6-2/TRBV6-3,CASSYISGVDMNTEAFF,TGTGCCAGCAGCTATATATCAGGGGTGGACATGAACACTGAAGCTTTCTTT
NA,TRBJ1-1,TRBD1,TRBV24-1,CATSDQKDRGRVRGTEAFF,TGTGCCACCAGTGACCAGAAGGACAGGGGGCGCGTGAGGGGTACTGAAGCTTTCTTT
NA,TRBJ2-7,NA,TRBV7-2,CASSLDYYEQYF,TGTGCCAGCAGCTTAGACTATTACGAGCAGTACTTC
NA,TRBJ1-3,NA,TRBV4-3,CASSQDLGGAGNTIYF,TGCGCCAGCAGCCAAGATTTGGGGGGAGCTGGAAACACCATATATTTT
NA,TRBJ2-2,TRBD2,TRBV6-1,CASSELAGGPIGELFF,TGTGCCAGCAGTGAACTAGCGGGAGGGCCGATCGGGGAGCTGTTTTTT
NA,TRBJ1-5,NA,TRBV6-5,CASSLQANNQPQHF,TGTGCCAGCAGTCTCCAGGCGAACAATCAGCCCCAGCATTTT
NA,TRBJ2-5,TRBD1,TRBV28,CASSLGGTGMQTQYF,TGTGCCAGCAGTTTAGGCGGGACAGGGATGCAGACCCAGTACTTC
NA,TRBJ2-5,NA,TRBV5-6,CASSPRGTQTQYF,TGTGCCAGCAGCCCAAGGGGTACCCAGACCCAGTACTTC
NA,TRBJ1-2,NA,TRBV28,CASSLTTPQGYTF,TGTGCCAGCAGTTTAACGACTCCCCAAGGCTACACCTTC
NA,TRBJ2-5,TRBD2,TRBV5-1,CASSPRLAGGRETQYF,TGCGCCAGCAGCCCAAGACTAGCGGGAGGGCGGGAGACCCAGTACTTC
NA,TRBJ2-5,TRBD2,TRBV2,CASSTKRLAQETQYF,TGTGCCAGCAGTACTAAACGACTAGCTCAAGAGACCCAGTACTTC
NA,TRBJ2-1,TRBD2,TRBV7-6,CASSPGLAGNNEQFF,TGTGCCAGCAGCCCGGGACTAGCGGGAAATAATGAGCAGTTCTTC
NA,TRBJ2-2,NA,TRBV21-1,CASSNHRDPTGELFF,TGTGCCAGCAGCAATCACAGGGACCCCACCGGGGAGCTGTTTTTT
NA,TRBJ2-3,TRBD2,TRBV20-1,CSASRTSGTDTQYF,TGCAGTGCGAGTCGCACTAGCGGCACAGATACGCAGTATTTT
NA,TRBJ2-5,TRBD2,TRBV27,CASSLAGGPAETQYF,TGTGCCAGCAGCTTAGCGGGAGGGCCCGCCGAGACCCAGTACTTC